This is a list of T cell receptor beta chains from one sample in a study of T cells in Graves' hyperthyroidism and ophthalmopathy. Each CDR3 protein gets one entry after TCRdb re-called the multiplex PCR reads with MiXCR. The data contain 530,000 or so distinct CDR3 sequences, under 20% of them singletons. Sequences were obtained from blood. The receptors here all came from a woman younger than 35 with Graves' ophthalmopathy. Each CDR3 is given with its conserved first and last residue. Fields, in order: CDR3 DNA, CDR3 protein, V gene, D gene, J gene, clone size. D genes are given only for firm matches. Size tells how often a clone was seen (once, few, many) or the class of an expanded clone, and some rows leave it out.

CDR3 DNA: TGTGCCAGCAGTCCGCCCATCAAGGGCGAGCAGTACTTC
CDR3 protein: CASSPPIKGEQYF
V gene: TRBV28
D gene: .
J gene: TRBJ2-7
clone size: .

CDR3 DNA: TGCAGTGCGACTGAGGGGGGGCCTAGCTCCTACAATGAGCAGTTCTTC
CDR3 protein: CSATEGGPSSYNEQFF
V gene: TRBV20-1
D gene: .
J gene: TRBJ2-1
clone size: .

CDR3 DNA: TGCGCCAGCAGCCCCCTCGGGGGGGAAATCCAAGAGACCCAGTACTTC
CDR3 protein: CASSPLGGEIQETQYF
V gene: TRBV4-1
D gene: TRBD2
J gene: TRBJ2-5
clone size: .

CDR3 DNA: TGTGCCAGCACCGGGACAGGGGATGGCTACACCTTC
CDR3 protein: CASTGTGDGYTF
V gene: TRBV6-4
D gene: TRBD1
J gene: TRBJ1-2
clone size: .

CDR3 DNA: TGTGCCAGCAGCCCCCGAGACAGGCCTCCCATGAACACTGAAGCTTTCTTT
CDR3 protein: CASSPRDRPPMNTEAFF
V gene: TRBV5-6
D gene: .
J gene: TRBJ1-1
clone size: many

CDR3 DNA: TGTGCCTGGAGGGCTGAAGGAACTGAAGCTTTCTTT
CDR3 protein: CAWRAEGTEAFF
V gene: TRBV30
D gene: .
J gene: TRBJ1-1
clone size: many

CDR3 DNA: TGTGCCAGCACCACCACGCCGGGACTAGCGGACAATGAGCAGTTCTTC
CDR3 protein: CASTTTPGLADNEQFF
V gene: TRBV28
D gene: TRBD2
J gene: TRBJ2-1
clone size: .

CDR3 DNA: TGTGCCACCAGCAGGGACATAAGCAATCAGCCCCAGCATTTT
CDR3 protein: CATSRDISNQPQHF
V gene: TRBV15
D gene: .
J gene: TRBJ1-5
clone size: many

CDR3 DNA: TGCAGTGCTAGAGACGGTGGGAGGGTCTTGGAGCAGTACTTC
CDR3 protein: CSARDGGRVLEQYF
V gene: TRBV20-1
D gene: TRBD2
J gene: TRBJ2-7
clone size: many

CDR3 DNA: TGTGCCAGCAGTTCGACTTACAGACAGGGTCGAAACTATGGCTACACCTTC
CDR3 protein: CASSSTYRQGRNYGYTF
V gene: TRBV27
D gene: TRBD1
J gene: TRBJ1-2
clone size: many

CDR3 DNA: TGCGCCAGCAGTACAGGAAGAGGTTCACCCCTCCACTTT
CDR3 protein: CASSTGRGSPLHF
V gene: TRBV5-1
D gene: .
J gene: TRBJ1-6
clone size: few

CDR3 DNA: TGTGCCAGCAGTTCCCTCATAAACTACGAGCAGTACTTC
CDR3 protein: CASSSLINYEQYF
V gene: TRBV28
D gene: .
J gene: TRBJ2-7
clone size: .

CDR3 DNA: TGTGCCAGCAGCCCCAGAGGACTAGACAATGAGCAGTTCTTC
CDR3 protein: CASSPRGLDNEQFF
V gene: TRBV6-1
D gene: TRBD2
J gene: TRBJ2-1
clone size: few

CDR3 DNA: TGTGCCAGCGGCCGAGGGACCGGGAGTAGGGCCCAGTACTTC
CDR3 protein: CASGRGTGSRAQYF
V gene: TRBV27
D gene: .
J gene: TRBJ2-5
clone size: many

CDR3 DNA: TGTGCTGTCAGGAGGGTCTATGGCTACACCTTC
CDR3 protein: CAVRRVYGYTF
V gene: TRBV3-1
D gene: .
J gene: TRBJ1-2
clone size: many

CDR3 DNA: TGTGCCAGCAGCCAACGGACAGAGAACACTGAAGCTTTCTTT
CDR3 protein: CASSQRTENTEAFF
V gene: TRBV13
D gene: .
J gene: TRBJ1-1
clone size: many

CDR3 DNA: TGCGCCAGCAGCCCGACCATCGATTATGGCTACACCTTC
CDR3 protein: CASSPTIDYGYTF
V gene: TRBV4-3
D gene: .
J gene: TRBJ1-2
clone size: .

CDR3 DNA: TGTGCCAGCAGACAGCGGAGGGGTGACACTGAAGCTTTCTTT
CDR3 protein: CASRQRRGDTEAFF
V gene: TRBV5-5
D gene: .
J gene: TRBJ1-1
clone size: many

CDR3 DNA: TGTGCCAGCTCACTCGGGACTCCCGAGCAAAGTCAGCCCCAGCATTTT
CDR3 protein: CASSLGTPEQSQPQHF
V gene: TRBV18
D gene: .
J gene: TRBJ1-5
clone size: many

CDR3 DNA: TGTGCCAGTAGGACAGGGGAAACGACAGATACGCAGTATTTT
CDR3 protein: CASRTGETTDTQYF
V gene: TRBV19
D gene: TRBD1
J gene: TRBJ2-3
clone size: .

CDR3 DNA: TGCGCCAGCAGCCAAGATGCGGACCATAGCAATCAGCCCCAGCATTTT
CDR3 protein: CASSQDADHSNQPQHF
V gene: TRBV4-1
D gene: .
J gene: TRBJ1-5
clone size: once

CDR3 DNA: TGTGCCAGCAGTTTTGGGGGGGGGGGGGGGGGATATGGCTACACCTTC
CDR3 protein: CASSFGGGGGGYGYTF
V gene: TRBV12-3/TRBV12-4
D gene: .
J gene: TRBJ1-2
clone size: .

CDR3 DNA: TGCAGTGCCATCTCCGGGGGGCTACTCTATGGCTACACCTTC
CDR3 protein: CSAISGGLLYGYTF
V gene: TRBV20-1
D gene: .
J gene: TRBJ1-2
clone size: many

CDR3 DNA: TGTGCCAGCAGCTCGCCCGACAGGGTTAGCTACACCTTC
CDR3 protein: CASSSPDRVSYTF
V gene: TRBV5-4
D gene: TRBD1
J gene: TRBJ1-2
clone size: .

CDR3 DNA: TGTGCCAGCAGTTTTTCGGGGAGTACTGGAAACACCATATATTTT
CDR3 protein: CASSFSGSTGNTIYF
V gene: TRBV28
D gene: .
J gene: TRBJ1-3
clone size: many

CDR3 DNA: TGTGCCAGCAGCGTCTTATCAGGGGAACCCGAAGCTTTCTTT
CDR3 protein: CASSVLSGEPEAFF
V gene: TRBV13
D gene: .
J gene: TRBJ1-1
clone size: many

CDR3 DNA: TGTGCCAGCAGTTCGGGACTAGCGGGAGGGAAAGAGACCCAGTACTTC
CDR3 protein: CASSSGLAGGKETQYF
V gene: TRBV28
D gene: TRBD2
J gene: TRBJ2-5
clone size: many

CDR3 DNA: TGTGCCAGCAGTCCAGCGGGGGGGCCAGATACGCAGTATTTT
CDR3 protein: CASSPAGGPDTQYF
V gene: TRBV6-1
D gene: TRBD2
J gene: TRBJ2-3
clone size: few

CDR3 DNA: TGTGCCAGCAGCAACCGACAGACTAACACTGAAGCTTTCTTT
CDR3 protein: CASSNRQTNTEAFF
V gene: TRBV11-2
D gene: .
J gene: TRBJ1-1
clone size: many